These 24 T cell receptor beta chains were all obtained from the same sample, sequenced in a study of T cells in Graves' hyperthyroidism and ophthalmopathy. Researchers took RNA transcripts and amplified the TCR beta CDR3 regions from them. In the first-round RT-PCR of the TCR CDR3, the HTBI primer set was used. Via MiXCR, TCRdb re-called the multiplex PCR reads, giving one row per CDR3 protein. This sample has a few hundred thousand distinct CDR3 sequences, with 15% to 20% found just once. The sequenced sample was blood. These receptors were collected from a man aged 35-49 years with Graves' hyperthyroidism.

This clonotype came up many times. The rearrangement joins TRBV20-1 to TRBJ2-7, with a weak D call TRBD2 (5 bases). CDR1 is DFQATT, CDR2 SNEGSKA, per germline (reference sequence). The CDR3 contains 14 residues. The V and J ends lost 5 bases and 0 bases respectively, with 14 bases between them. The DNA for the CDR3 is TGCAGTGCTTTCGACGGAGGCAGCTCCTACGAGCAGTACTTC. It encodes CSAFDGGSSYEQYF.

The table lists this clonotype with a few counts. The gene calls are TRBV29-1 and TRBJ2-1; TRBD2 matches at 10 bases. CDR3 length equals 15 residues. Germline V lookup: CDR1 SQVTM, CDR2 ANQGSEA. Germline trimming cut 6 bases from V and 4 bases from J; bases unmatched to any gene: 9. DNA for the CDR3: TGCAGCGTCCCTCGGGCTAGCGGGGGATACAATGAGCAGTTCTTC. This translates into CSVPRASGGYNEQFF.

This clonotype was seen repeatedly, ten times or more. The genes are TRBV5-6 and TRBJ1-6, with D uncertain. Trimming shortened V by 4 bases and J by 6 bases, and 8 bases separated the two germline ends. The CDR3 length is 13 residues. Germline V CDR1 and CDR2: SGHDT, YYEEEE. CDR3 in amino acids: CASSHTGNSPLHF. The CDR3 DNA reads TGTGCCAGCAGCCACACGGGTAATTCACCCCTCCACTTT.

V usage is TRBV9 and J usage is TRBJ2-5; D perhaps matches TRBD1 (6 bases). This CDR3 is built from 13 residues. Germline assignment: CDR1 SGDLS and CDR2 YYNGEE. Trimming stripped 2 bases from V and 4 bases from J, with 9 bases between. The CDR3 here is CASSVTGVETQYF. The CDR3 region has the DNA TGTGCCAGCAGCGTGACAGGAGTAGAGACCCAGTACTTC.

This clonotype was seen repeatedly, ten times or more. This sequence joins TRBV3-1 and TRBJ1-6; 8 positions match TRBD1. There are 14 residues in the CDR3. J gave up 6 bases and V 3 bases, and 1 base lay outside the gene matches. Germline V gene sequence: CDR1 LGHDT, CDR2 YNNKEL (reference sequence). The CDR3 DNA follows: TGTGCCAGCAGCCAGACAGGGGTTAATTCACCCCTCCACTTT. It is translated as CASSQTGVNSPLHF.

This clonotype occurred many times. This chain links TRBV28 with TRBJ2-7; the match to TRBD2 covers 9 bases. The CDR3 has 15 residues. The ends lost 6 bases at V and 3 bases at J; junction bases unmatched: 9. Germline V CDR1 and CDR2: MDHEN, SYDVKM. This CDR3 reads CASSFPAGGGYEQYF. In DNA, the CDR3 is TGTGCCAGCAGCTTTCCTGCGGGGGGGGGCTACGAGCAGTACTTC.

This clonotype was seen ten or more times. J is TRBJ1-2 and V is TRBV28; D ambiguous. CDR3 size: 14 residues. CDR1 is MDHEN, CDR2 SYDVKM, per germline. The V end lost 2 bases, the J end lost 3 bases, and 10 bases lay between the germline ends. The CDR3 DNA is TGTGCCAGCAGTTTAATCCGTTCGGACTATGGCTACACCTTC. It encodes CASSLIRSDYGYTF.

There are a few counts of this clonotype. The chain carries TRBV7-3 and TRBJ1-1; D possibly corresponds to TRBD1 (6 bases). This CDR3 has 13 amino acids. The ends were cut back, 6 bases at V and 4 bases at J, with 12 bases in the middle. Germline assignment: CDR1 SGHTA and CDR2 FQGTGA. This chain's CDR3 is CASSPSGVTEAFF. Written as DNA, the CDR3 is TGTGCCAGCAGTCCATCAGGGGTCACTGAAGCTTTCTTT.

This clonotype was counted many times. V usage is TRBV28 and J usage is TRBJ1-1; D call uncertain. Trimming took 1 base from V and 2 from J, leaving 17 bases between them. From germline, CDR1 is MDHEN and CDR2 SYDVKM. The CDR3 consists of 17 residues. The CDR3 loop is CASSLSRVSGGNTEAFF. Written as DNA, the CDR3 is TGTGCCAGCAGTTTATCCCGCGTGAGCGGCGGAAACACTGAAGCTTTCTTT.

A word on this clonotype: This may be a read error, as it is one base from a much larger clone. This chain uses TRBV28 with TRBJ1-1; D uncertain. Germline V gene sequence: CDR1 MDHEN, CDR2 SYDVKM. The CDR3 is 12 amino acids. DNA of the CDR3: TGTGCCAACAGTCCCATCCGTCCCGGGGCTTTCTTT. Its translation: CANSPIRPGAFF.

The chain joins TRBV19 to TRBJ2-1, with D unclear. V lost 1 base and J lost 8, with 12 bases in between. There are 14 residues in the CDR3. The germline V gene has CDR1 LNHDA and CDR2 SQIVND (reference sequence). CDR3 sequence: CASSIVGWDDEQFF. The CDR3 DNA reads as TGTGCCAGTAGTATAGTGGGGTGGGATGATGAGCAGTTCTTC.

The chain combines TRBV3-1 with TRBJ2-7, with D tentatively TRBD1 or TRBD2 (5 bases each). CDR1 is LGHDT, CDR2 YNNKEL, per germline (reference sequence). Between the trimmed V and J ends, which lost 0 bases and 4 bases, there was a span of 10 bases. The CDR3 runs to 14 residues. For the CDR3, the DNA is TGTGCCAGCAGCCAAGATATCGAGGGGTACGAGCAGTACTTC. The encoded protein is CASSQDIEGYEQYF.

The chain links TRBV18 to TRBJ2-7, with D perhaps matching TRBD2 (7 bases). Trimming removed 5 bases from V and 3 bases from J, with 20 bases in between. The CDR3 runs to 16 residues. The V gene's germline CDR1 is KGHSH and CDR2 LQKENI. The CDR3 DNA is TGTGCCAGCTCATCCTCGGTGGGGGGGGGCTTCTACGAGCAGTACTTC. Protein product: CASSSSVGGGFYEQYF. Full variable domain (remainder filled in from reference TRBV18 and TRBJ2-7): NAGVMQNPRHLVRRRGQEARLRCSPMKGHSHVYWYRQLPEEGLKFMVYLQKENIIDESGMPKERFSAEFPKEGPSILRIQQVVRGDSAAYFCASSSSVGGGFYEQYFGPGTRLTVT.

This clonotype was recorded at least ten times. The chain uses TRBV28 and TRBJ1-2; D might be TRBD1 (5 bases). With 2 bases removed from V and 2 bases from J, the gap between germline ends came to 9 bases. Germline-derived CDR1 and CDR2 are MDHEN and SYDVKM. This CDR3 has 14 residues. In nucleotides, the CDR3 is TGTGCCAGCAGTTTAAGGGGCAGGAACTATGGCTACACCTTC. It encodes CASSLRGRNYGYTF.

The genes are TRBV12-3 or TRBV12-4 and TRBJ1-5; a weak D match, TRBD1 (6 bases). The germline V and J ends were trimmed by 6 bases and 3 bases, with 12 bases remaining between them. The CDR3 totals 14 residues. The CDR3 spells CASSLGQTNQPQHF. The CDR3 nucleotides are TGTGCCAGCAGCTTGGGACAAACCAATCAGCCCCAGCATTTT.

In this sample, this clonotype turned up many times. The chain links TRBV30 to TRBJ1-2, with 7 positions matching TRBD1. V lost 3 bases, J lost 3 bases, and 4 bases stayed unmatched. The CDR3 runs 13 residues. Germline V gives CDR1 GTSNPN, CDR2 SVGIG (reference sequence). CDR3 loop: CAWRPGQYYGYTF. The CDR3 DNA sequence: TGTGCCTGGAGACCGGGACAGTACTATGGCTACACCTTC.

This clonotype was seen ten or more times. This sequence joins TRBV7-2 and TRBJ2-5, with D tentatively TRBD2 (7 bases). V lost 5 bases to trimming and J lost 4 bases, with 23 bases between them. Looked up from germline, CDR1 is SGHTA and CDR2 is FQGNSA. This CDR3 has 17 residues. CDR3 protein: CASSPGVLGGPVETQYF. The CDR3 bases are TGTGCCAGCAGCCCGGGGGTTTTGGGGGGGCCGGTAGAGACCCAGTACTTC.

The chain recombines TRBV30 with TRBJ1-2; the match to TRBD1 covers 10 bases. The V segment lost 5 bases and the J segment 4 bases; nucleotides outside the gene matches: 7. Per germline, CDR1 GTSNPN and CDR2 SVGIG (reference sequence). CDR3 length: 14 amino acids. CDR3 DNA: TGTGCCTGGGCCGGGACAGGGGTACTCTATGGCTACACCTTC. It codes for CAWAGTGVLYGYTF.

This clonotype was recorded at least ten times. The chain carries TRBV10-3 and TRBJ1-1, with D unresolved. This CDR3 region has 13 residues. Germline loops: CDR1 ENHRY, CDR2 SYGVKD. The V end lost 4 bases, the J end lost 3 bases, and 9 bases lay between the germline ends. The CDR3 nucleotides read TGTGCCATCAGTGGGTCAAAGGACACTGAAGCTTTCTTT. It is translated as CAISGSKDTEAFF.

Remarks on this clonotype: One end of the junction is discordant with germline, which a read error may explain. J is TRBJ2-4 and V is TRBV11-1; 9 bases align to TRBD2. Germline V gene lookup returns CDR1 SGHAT and CDR2 FQDESV (reference sequence). CDR3 length equals 16 residues. The CDR3 is CASSRSSGTYGNIQYF. The CDR3 DNA is TGCGCCAGCAGCCGGTCTAGCGGGACCTATGGAAACATTCAGTACTTC.

This clonotype was found many times. The V and J genes are TRBV9 and TRBJ2-3; D remains unclear. The V end was cut by 3 bases, the J end by 1 base, with 9 bases between. The CDR3 is 14 amino acids. In germline, CDR1 is SGDLS, CDR2 YYNGEE. CDR3 DNA: TGTGCCAGCAGCGACGTGGCACGCACAGATACGCAGTATTTT. Amino acid sequence: CASSDVARTDTQYF. The full variable domain, in which reference TRBV9 and TRBJ2-3 provide the parts outside the CDR3, is DSGVTQTPKHLITATGQRVTLRCSPRSGDLSVYWYQQSLDQGLQFLIQYYNGEERAKGNILERFSAQQFPDLHSELNLSSLELGDSALYFCASSDVARTDTQYFGPGTRLTVL.

The CDR3 DNA is TGCGCCAGCAGCCCGGGGGACAGGGGCTCTGGAAACACCATATATTTT. Translation: CASSPGDRGSGNTIYF. The chain recombines TRBV4-3 with TRBJ1-3, with TRBD1 matching 10 bases. This CDR3 contains 16 residues. With V trimmed by 4 bases and J by 0 bases, 3 bases remained unmatched. Germline values: CDR1 LGHNA, CDR2 YSLEER.

There are many counts of this clonotype. The J gene is TRBJ2-7, the V gene TRBV6-1, with D perhaps TRBD1 (6 bases). CDR1 and CDR2 from the germline V gene are MNHNS and SASEGT. V lost 10 bases and J 7 bases, leaving 20 bases between the germline ends. CDR3 length equals 13 residues. CDR3: CATTGTSVREQYF. In DNA, the CDR3 is TGTGCCACCACCGGGACATCTGTTCGGGAGCAGTACTTC.

V is TRBV5-6 and J is TRBJ2-3, with D possibly matching TRBD1 (6 bases). The ends were cut back, 4 bases at V and 4 bases at J, with 19 bases in the middle. The CDR3 is 16 amino acids. The germline V gene has CDR1 SGHDT and CDR2 YYEEEE. The chain's CDR3 is CASSIGQRGSPDTQYF. The CDR3 coding sequence is TGTGCCAGCAGCATTGGACAGAGAGGGAGCCCAGATACGCAGTATTTT. The entire variable domain, with the rest obtained from reference TRBV5-6 and TRBJ2-3, is as follows: DAGVTQSPTHLIKTRGQQVTLRCSPKSGHDTVSWYQQALGQGPQFIFQYYEEEERQRGNFPDRFSGHQFPNYSSELNVNALLLGDSALYLCASSIGQRGSPDTQYFGPGTRLTVL.